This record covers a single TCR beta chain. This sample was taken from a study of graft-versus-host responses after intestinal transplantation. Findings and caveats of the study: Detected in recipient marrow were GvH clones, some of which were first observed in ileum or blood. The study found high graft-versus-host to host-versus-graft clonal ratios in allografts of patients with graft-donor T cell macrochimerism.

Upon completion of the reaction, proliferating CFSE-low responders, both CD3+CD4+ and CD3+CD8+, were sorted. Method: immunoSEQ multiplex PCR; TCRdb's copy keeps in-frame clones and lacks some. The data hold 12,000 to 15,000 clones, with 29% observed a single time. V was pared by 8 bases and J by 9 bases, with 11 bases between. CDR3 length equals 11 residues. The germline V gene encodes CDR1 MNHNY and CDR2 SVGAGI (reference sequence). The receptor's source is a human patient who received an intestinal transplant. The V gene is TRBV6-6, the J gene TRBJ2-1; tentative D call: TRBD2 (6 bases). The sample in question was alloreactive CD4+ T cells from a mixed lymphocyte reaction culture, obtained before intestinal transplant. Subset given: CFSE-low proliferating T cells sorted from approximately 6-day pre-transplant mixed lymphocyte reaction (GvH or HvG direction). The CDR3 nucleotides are TGTGCCAGCGGGAGGATGGGTGAGCAGTTCTTC. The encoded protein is CASGRMGEQFF.